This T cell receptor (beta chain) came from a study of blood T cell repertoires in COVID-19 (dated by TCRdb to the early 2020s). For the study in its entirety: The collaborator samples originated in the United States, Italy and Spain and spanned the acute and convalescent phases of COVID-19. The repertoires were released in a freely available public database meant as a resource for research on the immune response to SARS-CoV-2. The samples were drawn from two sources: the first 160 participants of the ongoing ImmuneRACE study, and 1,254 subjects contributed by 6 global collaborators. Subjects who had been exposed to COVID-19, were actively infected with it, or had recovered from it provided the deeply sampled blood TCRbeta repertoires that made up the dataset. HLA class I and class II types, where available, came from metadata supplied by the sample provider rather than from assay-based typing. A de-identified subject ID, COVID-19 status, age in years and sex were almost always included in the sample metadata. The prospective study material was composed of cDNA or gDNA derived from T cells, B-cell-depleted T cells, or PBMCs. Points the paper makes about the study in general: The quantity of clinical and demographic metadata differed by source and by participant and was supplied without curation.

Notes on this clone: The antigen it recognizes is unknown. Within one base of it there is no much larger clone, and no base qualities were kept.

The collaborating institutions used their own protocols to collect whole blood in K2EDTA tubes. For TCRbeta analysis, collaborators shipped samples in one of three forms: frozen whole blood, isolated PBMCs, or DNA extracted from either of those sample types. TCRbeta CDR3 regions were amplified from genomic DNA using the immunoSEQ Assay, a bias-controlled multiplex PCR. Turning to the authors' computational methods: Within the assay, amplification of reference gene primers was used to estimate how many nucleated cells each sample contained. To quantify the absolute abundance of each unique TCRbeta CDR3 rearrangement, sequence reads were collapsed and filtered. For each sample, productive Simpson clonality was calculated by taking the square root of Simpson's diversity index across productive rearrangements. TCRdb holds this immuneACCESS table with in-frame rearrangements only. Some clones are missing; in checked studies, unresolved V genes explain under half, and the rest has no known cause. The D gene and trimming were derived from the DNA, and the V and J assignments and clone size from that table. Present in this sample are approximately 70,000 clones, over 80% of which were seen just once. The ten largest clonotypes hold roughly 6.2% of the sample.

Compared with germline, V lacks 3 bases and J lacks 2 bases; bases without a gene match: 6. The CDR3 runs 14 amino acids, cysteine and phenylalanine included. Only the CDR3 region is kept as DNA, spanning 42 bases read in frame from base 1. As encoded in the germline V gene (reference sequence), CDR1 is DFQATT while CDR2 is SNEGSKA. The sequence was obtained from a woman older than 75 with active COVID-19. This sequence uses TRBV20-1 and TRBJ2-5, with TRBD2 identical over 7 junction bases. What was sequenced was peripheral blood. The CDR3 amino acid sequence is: CSASRGSGQETQYF. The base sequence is TGCAGTGCTAGTAGGGGTAGCGGGCAAGAGACCCAGTACTTC.